The 30 T cell receptor beta chains below all came from one sample that was sequenced in a study of T cell repertoires in cytomegalovirus infection. TCRdb fed the reads into MiXCR, producing one record per CDR3 protein. Here the sample spans a few hundred thousand distinct CDR3 sequences, more than 20% being singletons. Sequencing was carried out using PBMCs. The receptors come from a human donor in good health (CMV status not recorded). Some clones in this sample may be carry-over from other donors' samples.

Many counts were recorded for this clonotype. The CDR3 nucleotides read TGTGCCAGCAGCCCCAGGGCAAGAGATCTAGGTGGCTACACCTTC. Protein product: CASSPRARDLGGYTF. V is TRBV7-8 and J is TRBJ1-2, with D possibly being TRBD1 (5 bases). Germline CDR1 is SGHVS and CDR2 is FQNEAQ. The CDR3 length is 15 residues. The V end was cut by 5 bases, the J end by 7 bases, with 20 bases between.

The table lists this clonotype with a few counts. This chain connects TRBV28 to TRBJ2-3; 8 positions agree with TRBD2. This CDR3 region has 15 residues. V shed 6 bases and J 5 bases; nucleotides not matched to a gene: 10. Germline assignment: CDR1 MDHEN and CDR2 SYDVKM. The CDR3 here is CASRSGGAGVDTQYF. CDR3 nucleotide sequence: TGTGCCAGCAGATCGGGGGGAGCGGGGGTAGATACGCAGTATTTT. The entire variable domain, with the rest obtained from reference TRBV28 and TRBJ2-3, is as follows: DVKVTQSSRYLVKRTGEKVFLECVQDMDHENMFWYRQDPGLGLRLIYFSYDVKMKEKGDIPEGYSVSREKKERFSLILESASTNQTSMYLCASRSGGAGVDTQYFGPGTRLTVL.

This clonotype has just a few counts. The chain employs TRBV11-2 and TRBJ1-4; no reliable D call. CDR3 length: 14 residues. V lost 3 bases to trimming and J lost 7 bases, with 12 bases between them. Germline V CDR1 and CDR2: SGHAT, FQNNGV. Here the CDR3 reads CASSFGGSGEKLFF. CDR3 DNA: TGTGCCAGCAGCTTCGGCGGGTCTGGTGAAAAACTGTTTTTT. Combining the CDR3 with reference TRBV11-2 and TRBJ1-4 gives the whole variable domain EAGVAQSPRYKIIEKRQSVAFWCNPISGHATLYWYQQILGQGPKLLIQFQNNGVVDDSQLPKDRFSAERLKGVDSTLKIQPAKLEDSAVYLCASSFGGSGEKLFFGSGTQLSVL.

This clonotype was found a few times. This chain joins TRBV7-2 and TRBJ1-1, with 8 bases fitting TRBD1. The V and J ends lost 5 bases and 4 bases, in that order; junction bases with no gene match: 12. The germline CDR1 and CDR2 sequences are SGHTA and FQGNSA. The CDR3 has 16 residues. The CDR3, as DNA: TGTGCCAGCAGCATAAAGCCGGGACAGGTGGGCACTGAAGCTTTCTTT. As protein: CASSIKPGQVGTEAFF.

This clonotype was detected only once. Sequence at one end of the junction differs from germline and may be a read error. CDR3 DNA: TGTGTCAGCAGCTTAGATGAGCGGCCCCAGCATTTT. Translated, it gives CVSSLDERPQHF. This chain links TRBV7-9 with TRBJ1-5; D remains ambiguous. Germline CDR1 SEHNR, CDR2 FQNEAQ (reference sequence). This CDR3 spans 12 amino acids.

The chain couples TRBV15 to TRBJ2-1; the D gene is possibly TRBD2 (5 bases). Germline CDR1 and CDR2: LNHNV and YYDKDF (reference sequence). The CDR3 length is 17 residues. V was clipped by 5 bases and J by 0 bases, with 17 bases between them. The CDR3 spells CATSPDWVTSSYNEQFF. CDR3 sequence (DNA): TGTGCCACCAGCCCGGACTGGGTCACGAGCTCCTACAATGAGCAGTTCTTC.

A few counts support this clonotype. The chain recombines TRBV25-1 with TRBJ2-7, with 8 bases aligning to TRBD1. V gave up 10 bases and J gave up 4 bases; unmatched junction bases: 12. Germline CDR1 MGHDK, CDR2 SYGVNS. The CDR3 extends over 14 amino acids. CDR3 loop: CATSSGQGNYEQYF. CDR3 DNA sequence: TGTGCCACCTCCTCAGGACAGGGTAATTACGAGCAGTACTTC.

This clonotype has only a few counts. CDR3 loop: CSVAESYGYTF. The CDR3 bases are TGCAGCGTTGCTGAAAGCTATGGCTACACCTTC. The chain has TRBV29-1 and TRBJ1-2; D is undetermined. V was trimmed by 4 bases and J by 4 bases, leaving 7 bases between them. The CDR3 is made up of 11 amino acids. Germline V gene data show CDR1 as SQVTM and CDR2 as ANQGSEA.

This clonotype was seen at least ten times. This chain links TRBV7-2 with TRBJ2-3; tentatively, D is TRBD1 (5 bases). Germline V gene sequence: CDR1 SGHTA, CDR2 FQGNSA. The CDR3 totals 14 residues. V was shortened by 4 bases and J by 2 bases, with 10 bases between the two germline ends. CDR3 nucleotide sequence: TGTGCCAGCAGCTCAGGGCAGGTCACAGATACGCAGTATTTT. Encoded protein: CASSSGQVTDTQYF.

The chain is built from TRBV12-3 or TRBV12-4 and TRBJ2-5; 11 bases agree with TRBD2. The junction had 5 bases not matched to a gene; V was cut back by 5 bases and J by 0 bases. This CDR3 spans 16 amino acids. CDR3 coding DNA: TGTGCCAGCAGTCCCGGGACTAGCGGCAACCAAGAGACCCAGTACTTC. This translates into CASSPGTSGNQETQYF.

This clonotype turned up a few times. This chain joins TRBV4-1 and TRBJ2-7; 11 positions agree with TRBD1. With V trimmed by 0 bases and J by 7 bases, 8 bases remained unmatched. The CDR3 runs 16 residues. Germline lookup yields CDR1 MGHRA and CDR2 YSYEKL. The CDR3 bases are TGCGCCAGCAGCCAAGAAGCCGGGACAGGGGGTTGGGAGCAGTACTTC. Translation gives CASSQEAGTGGWEQYF.

The gene calls are TRBV12-5 and TRBJ1-1; D remains ambiguous. The CDR3 runs to 13 residues. Germline V CDR1 and CDR2: LGHNT, FRNRAP. V lost 4 bases to trimming and J lost 4 bases, with 10 bases between them. The CDR3 protein is CASGSDGGTEAFF. The CDR3 nucleotides read TGTGCTAGTGGTTCCGACGGTGGCACTGAAGCTTTCTTT.

This clonotype has a handful of counts. The chain uses TRBV6-1 and TRBJ1-6, with a weak D call TRBD1 (6 bases). V lost 11 bases to trimming and J lost 14 bases, with 16 bases between them. Germline CDR1 reads MNHNS; CDR2 reads SASEGT. This CDR3 is 11 amino acids long. CDR3 region: CASLGTISLHF. The CDR3 DNA reads TGTGCCTCCTTGGGGACAATCTCCCTCCACTTT.

The chain recombines TRBV28 with TRBJ2-7, with 10 bases that match TRBD1. In germline, CDR1 is MDHEN, CDR2 SYDVKM. The CDR3 is made up of 14 amino acids. The J segment lost 5 bases and the V segment lost 7 bases, leaving 8 bases of the junction unmatched. CDR3 amino acids: CASTYRDRGHEQYV. CDR3 sequence (DNA): TGTGCCAGCACCTACCGGGACAGGGGCCACGAGCAGTACGTC.

This clonotype has just a few counts. The chain joins TRBV7-3 to TRBJ2-1, with 9 bases aligning to TRBD2. CDR1 SGHTA and CDR2 FQGTGA come from the germline V gene. This CDR3 contains 16 residues. V was clipped by 2 bases and J by 5 bases; unmatched bases: 7. DNA for the CDR3: TGTGCCAGCAGCTTACTTAGCGGGAGTTTCCACAATGAGCAGTTCTTC. Encoded protein: CASSLLSGSFHNEQFF.

The chain combines TRBV6-1 with TRBJ1-2, with a possible D match to TRBD1 (5 bases). Trimming left V 6 bases short and J 2 bases short, with 10 bases between. The CDR3 is 13 residues long. Germline V gene sequence: CDR1 MNHNS, CDR2 SASEGT. CDR3 region: CASRAGHNYGYTF. DNA for the CDR3: TGTGCCAGCAGGGCAGGACACAACTATGGCTACACCTTC.

The chain has TRBV2 and TRBJ1-2; 8 positions match TRBD1. Germline V gene data show CDR1 as SNHLY and CDR2 as FYNNEI. The CDR3 length is 15 residues. The V segment lost 5 bases and the J segment 0 bases; nucleotides outside the gene matches: 5. CDR3 amino acids: CASSPTGATNYGYTF. The CDR3 bases are TGTGCCAGCAGTCCGACAGGGGCTACTAACTATGGCTACACCTTC.

This clonotype was detected many times. The rearrangement joins TRBV7-2 to TRBJ2-3; D is possibly TRBD2 (6 bases). The CDR3 extends over 15 amino acids. Germline CDR1 reads SGHTA; CDR2 reads FQGNSA. With 1 base removed from V and 7 bases from J, the gap between germline ends came to 15 bases. In nucleotides, the CDR3 is TGTGCCAGCAGCTTAGGGATAGCGGACCTTCATACGCAGTATTTT. Amino acid sequence: CASSLGIADLHTQYF.

V is TRBV10-3 and J is TRBJ2-3; maybe TRBD2 (6 bases). The germline V and J ends were trimmed by 6 bases and 2 bases, with 12 bases remaining between them. The CDR3 totals 14 residues. Germline V lookup: CDR1 ENHRY, CDR2 SYGVKD. The CDR3 here is CAIRRLGLTDTQYF. CDR3 DNA sequence: TGTGCCATCAGAAGACTAGGGCTCACAGATACGCAGTATTTT.

V and J are TRBV7-2 and TRBJ2-2; TRBD2 matches 8 bases. This CDR3 has 15 residues. Trimming at V came to 5 bases and at J to 8 bases, leaving 10 bases not matched to a gene. CDR1 is SGHTA and CDR2 is FQGNSA in the germline V gene. The CDR3: CASSPPGRAAGELFF. The CDR3 DNA is TGTGCCAGCAGCCCCCCCGGGAGGGCGGCAGGGGAGCTGTTTTTT.

This clonotype has more than one count but fewer than ten. Germline and junction disagree at one end, which may indicate a read error. The chain has TRBV12-3 or TRBV12-4 and TRBJ2-1; TRBD2 might be the D (7 bases). This CDR3 contains 15 residues. The CDR3 here is CASSLGGVGGNEQFF. CDR3 DNA sequence: TGTGCCAGCAGCTTAGGGGGGGTAGGGGGCAATGAGCAGTTCTTC.

The chain uses TRBV14 and TRBJ1-2; D is unclear. Germline CDR1 reads SGHDN; CDR2 reads FVKESK. The CDR3 runs 12 residues. Trimming shortened V by 0 bases and J by 8 bases, and 7 bases separated the two germline ends. DNA for the CDR3: TGTGCCAGCAGCCAAGATCTTAGGGGCTACACCTTC. Amino acids: CASSQDLRGYTF. Variable domain in full (rest from reference TRBV14 and TRBJ1-2): EAGVTQFPSHSVIEKGQTVTLRCDPISGHDNLYWYRRVMGKEIKFLLHFVKESKQDESGMPNNRFLAERTGGTYSTLKVQPAELEDSGVYFCASSQDLRGYTFGSGTRLTVV.

A few counts support this clonotype. The chain has TRBV7-2 and TRBJ2-7; the D gene could be TRBD1 or TRBD2 (7 bases each). This CDR3 spans 14 amino acids. The V gene lost 3 bases and the J gene lost 1 base, with 10 bases spanning the gap. Germline V gene lookup returns CDR1 SGHTA and CDR2 FQGNSA. CDR3: CASSFQGGSYEQYF. CDR3 DNA sequence: TGTGCCAGCAGCTTCCAGGGGGGGTCCTACGAGCAGTACTTC. The full variable domain, its missing parts supplied by reference TRBV7-2 and TRBJ2-7, is GAGVSQSPSNKVTEKGKDVELRCDPISGHTALYWYRQSLGQGLEFLIYFQGNSAPDKSGLPSDRFSAERTGGSVSTLTIQRTQQEDSAVYLCASSFQGGSYEQYFGPGTRLTVT.

This chain uses TRBV15 with TRBJ1-1; D is undetermined. This CDR3 is 14 amino acids long. V was trimmed by 0 bases and J by 3 bases, leaving 8 bases between them. Germline values: CDR1 LNHNV, CDR2 YYDKDF (reference sequence). DNA for the CDR3: TGTGCCACCAGCAGAGAGGCACAACACACTGAAGCTTTCTTT. Translated, it gives CATSREAQHTEAFF.

There are a few counts of this clonotype. The chain links TRBV27 to TRBJ1-2; 7 nucleotides agree with TRBD1. V shed 5 bases, J shed 4 bases, and the junction held 10 bases outside the gene matches. Germline CDR1 and CDR2: MNHEY and SMNVEV (reference sequence). CDR3 length equals 15 residues. In nucleotides, the CDR3 is TGTGCCAGCAGTCAAACAGGGGCAGCGGCCTATGGCTACACCTTC. This codes for CASSQTGAAAYGYTF.

The table lists this clonotype with many counts. This sequence joins TRBV7-2 and TRBJ1-5; TRBD1 matches at 11 bases. Germline V gene data show CDR1 as SGHTA and CDR2 as FQGNSA. V shed 6 bases and J 7 bases; nucleotides not matched to a gene: 11. The CDR3 totals 16 residues. The CDR3 region has the DNA TGTGCCAGCAGGGGGGGCGGGACAGGGGGGAACCAGCCCCAGCATTTT. This encodes CASRGGGTGGNQPQHF.

This clonotype was observed a few times. This chain connects TRBV2 to TRBJ1-1, with 11 positions matching TRBD1. Germline lookup yields CDR1 SNHLY and CDR2 FYNNEI. The length of the CDR3 is 15 residues. V shed 7 bases, J shed 4 bases, and the junction held 8 bases outside the gene matches. CDR3 coding DNA: TGTGCCAGCACGCTCGGGACAGGGGGTAGCACTGAAGCTTTCTTT. Its translation is CASTLGTGGSTEAFF.

V is TRBV5-5 and J is TRBJ2-5; 7 bases line up with TRBD1. The CDR3 is 17 amino acids. Germline-derived CDR1 and CDR2 are SGHKS and YYEKEE (reference sequence). V was pared by 1 base and J by 8 bases, with 17 bases of the junction left unmatched. CDR3 protein: CASSLYSQTGVQGTQYF. CDR3 in DNA: TGTGCCAGCAGCTTGTACAGTCAAACAGGGGTACAGGGTACCCAGTACTTC.

The V call is TRBV12-3 or TRBV12-4, the J call TRBJ2-1; 7 positions agree with TRBD2. The CDR3 consists of 13 residues. Losses at the gene ends were 4 bases for V and 6 bases for J; bases not matched to a gene: 3. The CDR3 DNA reads TGTGCCAGCAGTTCCGGCGGGAGCAATGAGCAGTTCTTC. This encodes CASSSGGSNEQFF.

V is TRBV7-2 and J is TRBJ1-6; D remains ambiguous. Germline-derived CDR1 and CDR2 are SGHTA and FQGNSA. Trimming took off 5 bases at V and 6 bases at J, with 14 bases between the two ends. The CDR3 covers 15 residues. CDR3 amino acids: CASSPARGGNSPLHF. The CDR3 DNA sequence: TGTGCCAGCAGCCCAGCACGGGGTGGTAATTCACCCCTCCACTTT.